Listed here are 26 T cell receptor beta chains from one sample, sequenced in a study of T cells in narcolepsy. Sequencing used immunoSEQ multiplex PCR; TCRdb keeps in-frame clones, though not all of them. The sample has tens of thousands of clones, 78% seen once; the top ten hold around 3.1%. Input material: CD45RA- memory CD4+ T cells from PBMCs. These receptors were collected from a human donor with narcolepsy.

The chain couples TRBV9 to TRBJ2-5; D is perhaps TRBD1 (5 bases). CDR3 length equals 14 residues. Between the trimmed V and J ends, which lost 1 base and 4 bases, there was a span of 11 bases. Germline V gives CDR1 SGDLS, CDR2 YYNGEE. The CDR3 DNA is TGTGCCAGCAGCGTACCAGGGATTCTAGAGACCCAGTACTTC. This codes for CASSVPGILETQYF. Full variable domain (outside the CDR3, taken from reference TRBV9 and TRBJ2-5): DSGVTQTPKHLITATGQRVTLRCSPRSGDLSVYWYQQSLDQGLQFLIQYYNGEERAKGNILERFSAQQFPDLHSELNLSSLELGDSALYFCASSVPGILETQYFGPGTRLLVL.

This chain links TRBV30 with TRBJ1-4; D gene ambiguous. Germline CDR1 reads GTSNPN; CDR2 reads SVGIG (reference sequence). The length of the CDR3 is 14 residues. Deletions cut 0 bases from V and 0 bases from J, with 5 bases between. CDR3 sequence: CAWSVDATNEKLFF. For the CDR3, the DNA is TGTGCCTGGAGTGTGGATGCAACTAATGAAAAACTGTTTTTT.

The rearrangement uses TRBV6-1 and TRBJ1-5; D may be TRBD1 (6 bases). The CDR3 has 13 residues. V dropped 6 bases and J dropped 9 bases, with 15 bases sitting between them. Germline lookup yields CDR1 MNHNS and CDR2 SASEGT. The chain's CDR3 is CASRTGSKPPQHF. DNA of the CDR3: TGTGCCAGCAGAACAGGGTCGAAGCCGCCCCAGCATTTT.

Note on this clone: Other DNA sequences within the sample encode an identical CDR3. The CDR3 protein is CASSAQGAGEQYF. The CDR3 DNA sequence: TGTGCCAGCAGCGCACAGGGGGCTGGGGAGCAGTACTTC. The chain is built from TRBV11-2 and TRBJ2-7; 9 nucleotides match TRBD1. The V gene's germline CDR1 is SGHAT and CDR2 FQNNGV. Germline trimming cut 5 bases from V and 7 bases from J; bases unmatched to any gene: 6. This CDR3 region has 13 residues.

This chain joins TRBV7-2 and TRBJ2-5; 11 bases line up with TRBD2. V shed 0 bases and J 5 bases; nucleotides not matched to a gene: 5. The CDR3 has 16 amino acids. Germline V lookup: CDR1 SGHTA, CDR2 FQGNSA. Here the CDR3 reads CASSLALSGGAETQYF. Here the CDR3 DNA reads TGTGCCAGCAGCTTAGCGCTTAGCGGGGGGGCGGAGACCCAGTACTTC.

This chain connects TRBV5-1 to TRBJ2-6, with 7 positions matching TRBD1. The CDR3 covers 17 residues. With V trimmed by 0 bases and J by 4 bases, 7 bases remained unmatched. Germline-derived CDR1 and CDR2 are SGHRS and YFSETQ. The CDR3 sequence is CASSLGGRGSGANVLTF. Written as DNA, the CDR3 is TGCGCCAGCAGCTTGGGTGGCAGGGGGTCGGGGGCCAACGTCCTGACTTTC.

This chain uses TRBV6-5 with TRBJ1-5; 8 nucleotides align to TRBD1. The trim removed 6 bases at V and 5 bases at J, leaving 9 bases unmatched. This CDR3 is built from 15 residues. Germline CDR1 and CDR2: MNHEY and SVGAGI. DNA of the CDR3: TGTGCCAGCAGGCTCACAACAGGGGGAGATCAGCCCCAGCATTTT. Residues: CASRLTTGGDQPQHF.

The chain carries TRBV29-1 and TRBJ2-3, with 9 bases matching TRBD2. With V trimmed by 4 bases and J by 5 bases, 7 bases remained unmatched. The CDR3 runs 14 residues. Germline values: CDR1 SQVTM, CDR2 ANQGSEA. The DNA of the CDR3 is TGCAGCGTTGGCCGGCCTAGCGGGGAAGATACGCAGTATTTT. Translating gives CSVGRPSGEDTQYF.

V gene TRBV19 combines with J gene TRBJ2-1; D may be TRBD2 (5 bases). V was shortened by 3 bases and J by 7 bases, with 16 bases between the two germline ends. The CDR3 has 15 residues. CDR1 and CDR2 (germline): LNHDA, SQIVND (reference sequence). CDR3 loop: CASSISSNLGNEQFF. The CDR3 DNA reads TGTGCCAGTAGTATCTCTAGCAACCTAGGAAATGAGCAGTTCTTC.

The chain recombines TRBV2 with TRBJ2-2; 8 bases match TRBD1. This CDR3 has 15 amino acids. V was pared by 6 bases and J by 6 bases, with 9 bases of the junction left unmatched. The germline gives CDR1 SNHLY, CDR2 FYNNEI. The CDR3 nucleotides are TGTGCCAGCAGGGGGTCAGGGGGCGGTGCCGGGGAGCTGTTTTTT. This codes for CASRGSGGGAGELFF.

The V gene is TRBV6-1, the J gene TRBJ1-6, with D perhaps TRBD1 (6 bases). V was cut by 4 bases and J by 8 bases, with 12 bases left in between. This CDR3 region has 14 residues. Germline V gene lookup returns CDR1 MNHNS and CDR2 SASEGT. The CDR3 loop is CASSVTGKDSPLHF. The CDR3 coding sequence is TGTGCCAGCAGTGTTACAGGGAAGGATTCACCCCTCCACTTT.

This clone has only a few counts. This chain uses TRBV6-1 with TRBJ1-5; D is ambiguous. The CDR3 runs to 13 residues. Trimming took 6 bases from V and 5 from J, leaving 11 bases between them. Germline loops: CDR1 MNHNS, CDR2 SASEGT. The CDR3 DNA reads as TGTGCCAGCAGACTTCTAGGCGATCAGCCCCAGCATTTT. This sequence encodes CASRLLGDQPQHF.

The count of this clone is one. The genes are TRBV30 and TRBJ1-1; tentative D call: TRBD1 (5 bases). The CDR3 runs to 16 residues. The V gene lost 2 bases and the J gene lost 6 bases, with 22 bases spanning the gap. The V gene's germline CDR1 is GTSNPN and CDR2 SVGIG (reference sequence). CDR3 in amino acids: CAWSKEWGQGDPEAFF. The CDR3 DNA follows: TGTGCCTGGAGTAAGGAGTGGGGTCAGGGAGACCCTGAAGCTTTCTTT.

This chain links TRBV11-2 with TRBJ2-2, with D possibly TRBD2 on 5 matching bases. The germline V gene encodes CDR1 SGHAT and CDR2 FQNNGV. The V end was cut by 1 base, the J end by 2 bases, with 5 bases between. CDR3 length equals 14 residues. Here the CDR3 DNA reads TGTGCCAGCAGCTTAGGGACTAACACCGGGGAGCTGTTTTTT. Translated: CASSLGTNTGELFF.

This clone came up a few times. V and J are TRBV7-7 and TRBJ1-1; D unresolved. Germline CDR1 SSHAT, CDR2 FNYEAQ (reference sequence). The CDR3 totals 15 residues. V lost 5 bases, J lost 3 bases, and 16 bases lay in between. CDR3 nucleotides: TGTGCCAGCAGCCCTGTGGCGGGCAGGCACACTGAAGCTTTCTTT. Translation gives CASSPVAGRHTEAFF.

This clone was observed a handful of times. The chain uses TRBV9 and TRBJ2-1, with 7 bases identical to TRBD2. Germline CDR1 is SGDLS and CDR2 is YYNGEE. The CDR3 totals 15 residues. With V trimmed by 3 bases and J by 0 bases, 3 bases remained unmatched. This CDR3 reads CASSGGTTSYNEQFF. The CDR3 bases are TGTGCCAGCAGCGGGGGGACTACCTCCTACAATGAGCAGTTCTTC.

This sequence joins TRBV5-1 and TRBJ2-3; 8 bases are a match to TRBD2. V gave up 6 bases and J gave up 5 bases; unmatched junction bases: 5. CDR1 and CDR2 from the germline V gene are SGHRS and YFSETQ. There are 13 residues in the CDR3. Written as DNA, the CDR3 is TGCGCCAGCAACAGCGGGGGAGGAGATACGCAGTATTTT. It translates to CASNSGGGDTQYF. Supplemented by reference TRBV5-1 and TRBJ2-3, the full variable domain reads KAGVTQTPRYLIKTRGQQVTLSCSPISGHRSVSWYQQTPGQGLQFLFEYFSETQRNKGNFPGRFSGRQFSNSRSEMNVSTLELGDSALYLCASNSGGGDTQYFGPGTRLTVL.

The genes are TRBV5-1 and TRBJ1-4, with 9 nucleotides matching TRBD1. CDR3 length: 16 amino acids. Germline V gene lookup returns CDR1 SGHRS and CDR2 YFSETQ. Losses at the gene ends were 0 bases for V and 3 bases for J; bases not matched to a gene: 3. The CDR3 region is CASSLDRGPANEKLFF. CDR3 sequence (DNA): TGCGCCAGCAGCTTGGACAGGGGGCCGGCTAATGAAAAACTGTTTTTT.

The chain uses TRBV11-2 and TRBJ2-7; TRBD2 might be the D (6 bases). The length of the CDR3 is 15 residues. Germline V gives CDR1 SGHAT, CDR2 FQNNGV. V shed 5 bases and J shed 4 bases, with 18 bases lying between them. The CDR3 coding sequence is TGTGCCAGCAGCCCCCGAGCGCGGGGCCCTTACGAGCAGTACTTC. It codes for CASSPRARGPYEQYF.

This clone was seen only a few times. The chain links TRBV5-6 to TRBJ2-5; a possible D gene is TRBD2 (6 bases). The germline V gene has CDR1 SGHDT and CDR2 YYEEEE. V lost 0 bases to trimming and J lost 6 bases, with 12 bases between them. This CDR3 is 14 amino acids long. As DNA, the CDR3 is TGTGCCAGCAGCTTGGCCCTAGCGCTCCAGACCCAGTACTTC. This sequence encodes CASSLALALQTQYF.

About this clone itself: The sample contains more than one DNA sequence encoding this CDR3. The rearrangement links TRBV30 to TRBJ1-2; D remains unclear. Per the germline V gene, CDR1 is GTSNPN and CDR2 is SVGIG (reference sequence). The V and J ends lost 0 bases and 4 bases respectively, with 9 bases between them. The CDR3 consists of 13 residues. The CDR3 nucleotides read TGTGCCTGGAGTGTGATACGCAGCTATGGCTACACCTTC. Its protein product is CAWSVIRSYGYTF.

The sample holds a few counts of this clone. The chain uses TRBV19 and TRBJ1-2; D not certain. Germline V gene lookup returns CDR1 LNHDA and CDR2 SQIVND (reference sequence). V was trimmed by 6 bases and J by 10 bases, leaving 15 bases between them. CDR3 length equals 12 residues. CDR3 residues: CASRNDQVAYTF. In DNA form, the CDR3 reads TGTGCCAGTAGGAATGATCAGGTCGCCTACACCTTC.

The V and J genes are TRBV18 and TRBJ2-5; D tentatively fits TRBD1 or TRBD2 (5 bases each). V was clipped by 3 bases and J by 1 base, with 6 bases between them. Germline values: CDR1 KGHSH, CDR2 LQKENI. The CDR3 is 13 residues long. CDR3 nucleotide sequence: TGTGCCAGCTCACCCGGGACCCAAGAGACCCAGTACTTC. Its protein is CASSPGTQETQYF.

The chain employs TRBV5-6 and TRBJ1-1, with D unresolved. Trimming stripped 4 bases from V and 3 bases from J, with 10 bases between. The CDR3 loop spans 13 amino acids. The germline CDR1 and CDR2 sequences are SGHDT and YYEEEE. As DNA, the CDR3 is TGTGCCAGCAGCGGGAGGGAGTACACTGAAGCTTTCTTT. Its protein is CASSGREYTEAFF.

The chain combines TRBV15 with TRBJ2-7; TRBD1 agrees at 8 bases. The germline V gene has CDR1 LNHNV and CDR2 YYDKDF (reference sequence). The CDR3 runs to 15 residues. After removal of 0 bases from V and 3 bases from J, the junction contained 4 bases not matched to a gene. This CDR3 reads CATSRERTGGYEQYF. In DNA, the CDR3 is TGTGCCACCAGCAGAGAAAGAACAGGGGGCTACGAGCAGTACTTC.

The CDR3 region is CASSVATGTGEQYF. The DNA for the CDR3 is TGTGCCAGCAGCGTAGCTACGGGAACCGGCGAGCAGTACTTC. The chain carries TRBV9 and TRBJ2-7; a weak D match, TRBD2 (5 bases). V lost 0 bases and J 6 bases, leaving 13 bases between the germline ends. CDR1 is SGDLS and CDR2 is YYNGEE in the germline V gene. This CDR3 has 14 amino acids.